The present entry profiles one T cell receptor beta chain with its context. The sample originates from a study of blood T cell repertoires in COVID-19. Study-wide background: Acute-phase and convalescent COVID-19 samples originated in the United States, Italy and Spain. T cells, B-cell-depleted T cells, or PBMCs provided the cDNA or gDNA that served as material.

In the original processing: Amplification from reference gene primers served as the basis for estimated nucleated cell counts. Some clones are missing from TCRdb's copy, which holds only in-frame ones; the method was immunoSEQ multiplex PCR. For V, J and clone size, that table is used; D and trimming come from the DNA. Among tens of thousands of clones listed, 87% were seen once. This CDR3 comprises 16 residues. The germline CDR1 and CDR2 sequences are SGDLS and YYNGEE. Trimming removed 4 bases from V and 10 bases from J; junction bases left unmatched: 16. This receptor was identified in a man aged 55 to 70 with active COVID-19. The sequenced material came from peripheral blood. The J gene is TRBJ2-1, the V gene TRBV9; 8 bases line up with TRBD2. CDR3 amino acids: CASSSRLGGGLGEQFF. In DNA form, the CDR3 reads TGTGCCAGCAGCTCCCGACTTGGCGGGGGGCTAGGCGAGCAGTTCTTC.